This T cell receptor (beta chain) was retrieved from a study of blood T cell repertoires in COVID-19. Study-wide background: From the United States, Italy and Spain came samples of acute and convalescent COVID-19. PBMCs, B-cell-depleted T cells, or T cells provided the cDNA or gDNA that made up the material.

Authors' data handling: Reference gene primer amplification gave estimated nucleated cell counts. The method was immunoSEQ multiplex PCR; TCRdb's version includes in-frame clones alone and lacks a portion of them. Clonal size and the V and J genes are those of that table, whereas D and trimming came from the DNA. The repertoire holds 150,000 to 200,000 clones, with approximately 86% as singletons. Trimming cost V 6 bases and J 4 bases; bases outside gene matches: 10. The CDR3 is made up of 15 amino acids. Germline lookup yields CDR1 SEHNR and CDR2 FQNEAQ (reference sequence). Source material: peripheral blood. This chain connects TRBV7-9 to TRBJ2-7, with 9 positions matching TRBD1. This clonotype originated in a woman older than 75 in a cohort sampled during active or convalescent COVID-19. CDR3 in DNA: TGTGCCAGCAGGGACGCCGGGACAGGGAAATACGAGCAGTACTTC. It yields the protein CASRDAGTGKYEQYF.